What follows are 17 T cell receptor beta chains derived from one specimen sequenced in a study of tumor-infiltrating lymphocytes in primary liver carcinoma. RNA was extracted from whole blood without cell sorting, alongside germline DNA. A primer in the constant region served to generate TCR beta cDNA from approximately 460 ng of total RNA. Library construction for TCR beta comprised three nested multiplex PCR rounds performed with slightly modified ARM-PCR. Use of TRBV1-TRBV30 forward primers with a C-beta reverse primer characterized the first two PCR rounds, which lasted roughly 11 cycles each. A single record per CDR3 protein comes from TCRdb applying MiXCR to the multiplex PCR reads. The table lists approximately 300,000 distinct CDR3 sequences, 50% to 70% of them singletons, with about 8.4% in the top ten. The sample was peripheral blood. The receptor set was obtained from a man aged 40-49 years with primary liver carcinoma and hepatitis B virus infection.

Comment on this clonotype: At one end the junction does not follow the germline gene, possibly because of a read error. The gene calls are TRBV11-2 and TRBJ1-1; D unclear. Germline assignment: CDR1 SGHAT and CDR2 FQNNGV. The CDR3 covers 15 residues. In nucleotides, the CDR3 is TGTGCCAGCAGGTTAGCTGGGCTATTGGACACTGAAGCTTTCTTT. Amino acid sequence: CASRLAGLLDTEAFF.

With respect to this clonotype: A much larger clone differs from this one at a single base, so this may be a read error. The rearrangement links TRBV4-2 to TRBJ2-5, with 9 bases matching TRBD2. The CDR3 consists of 17 residues. Germline V gene data show CDR1 as LGHNA and CDR2 as YNFKEQ. The CDR3 loop reads CASSQDVVAGVAETRYF. The CDR3, as DNA: TGTGCCAGCAGCCAAGATGTGGTAGCGGGAGTAGCGGAGACCCGGTACTTC.

For this clonotype: One base away lies a much larger clone, so this may be a sequencing read error. This chain uses TRBV7-9 with TRBJ2-6; 7 bases align to TRBD1. Per the germline V gene, CDR1 is SEHNR and CDR2 is FQNEAQ (reference sequence). The CDR3 loop spans 15 amino acids. V shed 5 bases, J shed 5 bases, and the junction held 6 bases outside the gene matches. CDR3 amino acids: CASSRTGSRANVLTF. CDR3 DNA sequence: TGTGCCAGCAGCCGGACAGGATCTAGGGCCAACGTCCTGACTTTC.

This clonotype was recorded many times. The chain carries TRBV29-1 and TRBJ1-1, with D maybe TRBD1 (5 bases). Germline values: CDR1 SQVTM, CDR2 ANQGSEA. The CDR3 totals 10 residues. Between the trimmed V and J ends, which lost 1 base and 9 bases, there was a span of 6 bases. The CDR3 bases are TGCAGCGTTGAAGGGACAAAAGCTTTCTTT. This translates into CSVEGTKAFF.

The chain links TRBV12-3 or TRBV12-4 to TRBJ2-1, with TRBD2 as a possible D gene (6 bases). Trimming removed 4 bases at V and 1 base at J, with 11 bases between. The CDR3 totals 15 residues. CDR3 residues: CASSSLATSYNEQFF. Written as DNA, the CDR3 is TGTGCCAGCAGTTCGCTAGCGACGTCCTACAATGAGCAGTTCTTC.

This clonotype occurred many times. This chain links TRBV6-5 with TRBJ2-7; 8 bases line up with TRBD1. Germline V gene lookup returns CDR1 MNHEY and CDR2 SVGAGI. With 5 bases clipped from V and 7 bases from J, the junction kept 13 bases outside the gene matches. The CDR3 loop spans 15 amino acids. In DNA, the CDR3 is TGTGCCAGCAGTGACCAACGGCAGGGGGCGAGGGAGCAGTACTTC. This codes for CASSDQRQGAREQYF.

This sequence joins TRBV11-2 and TRBJ2-4; TRBD2 aligns across 10 bases. The V gene end was trimmed by 5 bases and the J gene end by 8 bases; junction bases not matched to a gene: 15. CDR1 and CDR2 from the germline V gene are SGHAT and FQNNGV. The CDR3 sequence is 17 residues long. The CDR3 sequence is CASSPGRLLSGRDIQYF. The CDR3 bases are TGTGCCAGCAGCCCAGGCAGGCTACTAAGCGGGAGGGACATTCAGTACTTC.

This clonotype occurred many times. The chain has TRBV29-1 and TRBJ2-7; the D gene is possibly TRBD1 (5 bases). Germline V gene sequence: CDR1 SQVTM, CDR2 ANQGSEA. This CDR3 has 14 residues. V dropped 7 bases and J dropped 0 bases, with 16 bases sitting between them. CDR3 sequence reads: CSATYRTSSYEQYF. In DNA, the CDR3 is TGCAGCGCAACCTACAGGACGAGCTCCTACGAGCAGTACTTC.

About this clonotype itself: A much larger clone differs from this one at a single base, so this may be a read error. The J gene is TRBJ2-1, the V gene TRBV6-1, with D possibly being TRBD2 (6 bases). Germline-derived CDR1 and CDR2 are MNHNS and SASEGT. CDR3 length: 15 amino acids. The V end was cut by 4 bases, the J end by 3 bases, with 13 bases between. The CDR3 spells CASSADGGGYNEQFF. CDR3 nucleotide sequence: TGTGCCAGCAGTGCGGACGGGGGTGGCTACAATGAGCAGTTCTTC.

Concerning this clonotype itself: A much larger clone differs by one base, so this may be a read error. This chain links TRBV6-1 with TRBJ1-1; 10 nucleotides agree with TRBD1. V lost 7 bases to trimming and J lost 1 base; unmatched junction nucleotides: 3. The CDR3 is 14 residues long. Germline V gives CDR1 MNHNS, CDR2 SASEGT. CDR3 sequence reads: CASTWDRGNTEAFF. In DNA, the CDR3 is TGTGCCAGCACCTGGGACAGGGGGAACACTGAAGCTTTCTTT.

On this clonotype itself: A single base separates this from a much larger clone, so it may be a read error. The conserved phenylalanine or tryptophan normally closing the CDR3 is absent here, so this likely arose from a read error. V usage is TRBV6-1 and J usage is TRBJ2-1; 8 bases are shared with TRBD1. CDR1 is MNHNS and CDR2 is SASEGT in the germline V gene. Trimming took 4 bases from V and 8 from J; bases not matched to a gene: 4. The CDR3 spans 13 residues. The CDR3 is CASSGGQVDEQFI. For the CDR3, the DNA is TGTGCCAGCAGTGGGGGACAGGTGGATGAGCAGTTCATC.

Points on this clonotype: A much larger clone differs from this one at a single base, so this may be a read error. This sequence joins TRBV6-5 and TRBJ2-2; 8 nucleotides match TRBD1. This CDR3 has 16 amino acids. From germline, CDR1 is MNHEY and CDR2 SVGAGI. The J segment lost 7 bases and the V segment lost 1 base, leaving 8 bases of the junction unmatched. For the CDR3, the DNA is TGTGCCAGCAGTTACTTCCCGGGACAGGAGAACGGGGAGCTGTTTTTT. As protein: CASSYFPGQENGELFF.

Remarks on this clonotype: Relative to the germline gene, one junction end is altered; a read error may explain this. The chain joins TRBV7-9 to TRBJ1-1, with TRBD1 identical over 7 bases. The CDR3 runs to 16 residues. The V gene's germline CDR1 is SEHNR and CDR2 FQNEAQ (reference sequence). DNA of the CDR3: TGTGCCAGCAGCTATAGACAGGGACTAATGAACACTGAAGTTTTCTTT. The encoded protein is CASSYRQGLMNTEVFF.

With regard to this clonotype: A much larger clone differs by one base, so this may be a read error. J is TRBJ2-7 and V is TRBV4-2, with 13 nucleotides matching TRBD2. The CDR3 sequence is 15 residues long. Germline values: CDR1 LGHNA, CDR2 YNFKEQ. CDR3 protein: CASRAGLAGPYEQHF. In DNA form, the CDR3 reads TGTGCCAGCAGGGCGGGACTAGCGGGACCCTACGAGCAGCACTTC.

The J gene is TRBJ2-7, the V gene TRBV28, with 8 bases that match TRBD2. The V gene end was trimmed by 1 base and the J gene end by 5 bases; junction bases not matched to a gene: 7. Germline values: CDR1 MDHEN, CDR2 SYDVKM. This CDR3 comprises 15 residues. Here the CDR3 DNA reads TGTGCCAGCAGTTTATTTCGGGGGGGGCAGGACGAGCAGTACTTC. Translated, it gives CASSLFRGGQDEQYF.

V usage is TRBV28 and J usage is TRBJ2-7; the match to TRBD1 covers 9 bases. Unmatched junction bases numbered 9, after V lost 6 bases and J lost 6 bases. In germline, CDR1 is MDHEN, CDR2 SYDVKM. The CDR3 length is 14 residues. CDR3 sequence reads: CASSNPGQGTEQYF. CDR3 DNA sequence: TGTGCCAGCAGCAACCCGGGACAGGGAACCGAGCAGTACTTC.

This clonotype was seen repeatedly, ten times or more. This chain uses TRBV6-1 with TRBJ2-6; the match to TRBD2 covers 7 bases. There are 17 residues in the CDR3. The germline V gene has CDR1 MNHNS and CDR2 SASEGT. The J segment lost 2 bases and the V segment lost 3 bases, leaving 7 bases of the junction unmatched. Written as DNA, the CDR3 is TGTGCCAGCAGTGAGGGAGGGTCCACGACTGGGGCCAACGTCCTGACTTTC. It specifies CASSEGGSTTGANVLTF.